The present T cell receptor (beta chain) was sequenced within a study of cytomegalovirus exposure and HLA in healthy donors. This CDR3 has 20 residues. J was trimmed by 6 bases and V by 1 base; bases with no gene match: 17. Germline V gene data show CDR1 as LGHNA and CDR2 as YSLEER. The PCR employed 60 Vbeta primers together with 13 Jbeta primers. This table comes from immunoSEQ multiplex PCR, and its TCRdb copy is limited to in-frame clones, with some not included. The sample consists of 150,000 to 200,000 clones, 77% of them appearing once. Sequencing was performed on PBMCs. The chain combines TRBV4-3 with TRBJ2-1, with 11 bases that match TRBD2. The clonotype was recovered from a woman in her 30s in good health and CMV-seronegative. The CDR3 DNA is TGCGCCAGCAGCCAAGTCTTCGGCGTAATAGCGGGAGGGCCGACCAATGAGCAGTTCTTC. Translating gives CASSQVFGVIAGGPTNEQFF.